These 29 T cell receptor beta chains came from one sample sequenced in a study of shared clonotypes between healthy human individuals. Clones were sequenced by immunoSEQ multiplex PCR, and TCRdb holds only the in-frame ones, with some missing. Of 500,000 to 550,000 clones in the sample, approximately 95% are singletons; the top ten hold 0.05% to 0.08%. Sequencing was carried out using naive CD4+ T cells sorted from blood. The subset here: CD45RA+ positively selected. These receptors originate from a woman aged 25-40 years in good health.

This clone was observed a handful of times. The rearrangement joins TRBV28 to TRBJ2-2; 8 bases match TRBD2. The trim removed 10 bases at V and 8 bases at J, leaving 9 bases unmatched. The germline V gene has CDR1 MDHEN and CDR2 SYDVKM. The CDR3 covers 13 residues. CDR3 coding DNA: TGTGCCACCCGCGGGAGGCTGATGGGGGAGCTGTTTTTT. The encoded protein is CATRGRLMGELFF.

The table lists this clone with a count of one. CDR3 protein: CAISESIAGGYETQYF. CDR3 in DNA: TGTGCCATCAGTGAGTCTATAGCGGGAGGTTATGAGACCCAGTACTTC. This chain connects TRBV10-3 to TRBJ2-5; 10 bases line up with TRBD2. The ends lost 0 bases at V and 5 bases at J; junction bases unmatched: 6. The CDR3 spans 16 residues. CDR1 ENHRY and CDR2 SYGVKD come from the germline V gene.

The rearrangement joins TRBV28 to TRBJ2-7, with 12 bases identical to TRBD2. Germline V gene data show CDR1 as MDHEN and CDR2 as SYDVKM. There are 16 residues in the CDR3. Trimming at V came to 4 bases and at J to 3 bases, leaving 7 bases not matched to a gene. The chain's CDR3 is CASSSTGTSGRYEQYF. The CDR3 DNA reads as TGTGCCAGCAGTTCTACCGGGACTAGCGGGCGCTACGAGCAGTACTTC.

This chain uses TRBV5-1 with TRBJ1-2; TRBD1 matches 8 bases. CDR1 is SGHRS and CDR2 is YFSETQ in the germline V gene. The V segment lost 3 bases and the J segment 4 bases; nucleotides outside the gene matches: 8. The CDR3 is 15 residues long. In DNA form, the CDR3 reads TGCGCCAGCAGCTCCGGGACAGGACCCCTCTATGGCTACACCTTC. Its translation: CASSSGTGPLYGYTF.

V and J are TRBV5-4 and TRBJ2-3; D is ambiguous. The CDR3 loop spans 14 amino acids. The germline V and J ends were trimmed by 3 bases and 2 bases, with 10 bases remaining between them. In germline, CDR1 is SGHNT, CDR2 YYREEE (reference sequence). The CDR3 nucleotides read TGTGCCAGCAGCTCCCGACCATACACAGATACGCAGTATTTT. Translation: CASSSRPYTDTQYF.

This rearrangement joins TRBV12-5 to TRBJ1-1; D is unresolved. This CDR3 is 13 amino acids long. The V gene lost 3 bases and the J gene lost 3 bases, with 8 bases spanning the gap. The germline CDR1 and CDR2 sequences are LGHNT and FRNRAP. CDR3 sequence reads: CASGFTVDTEAFF. The DNA of the CDR3 is TGTGCTAGTGGTTTCACTGTGGACACTGAAGCTTTCTTT.

The chain links TRBV7-9 to TRBJ1-4; 7 bases fit TRBD1. Looked up from germline, CDR1 is SEHNR and CDR2 is FQNEAQ (reference sequence). Trimming at V came to 1 base and at J to 4 bases, leaving 6 bases not matched to a gene. This CDR3 spans 16 amino acids. The CDR3 nucleotides read TGTGCCAGCAGCTTAGGGAGGGGGCGCGATAATGAAAAACTGTTTTTT. The encoded protein is CASSLGRGRDNEKLFF.

The chain joins TRBV7-9 to TRBJ2-1, with D possibly TRBD2 on 5 matching bases. V lost 5 bases, J lost 5 bases, and 16 bases lay in between. The CDR3 length is 15 residues. CDR1 SEHNR and CDR2 FQNEAQ come from the germline V gene (reference sequence). CDR3 loop: CASSPSRRSNNEQFF. Written as DNA, the CDR3 is TGTGCCAGCAGCCCATCCCGGAGGAGCAACAATGAGCAGTTCTTC. Full variable domain (missing parts from reference TRBV7-9 and TRBJ2-1): DTGVSQNPRHKITKRGQNVTFRCDPISEHNRLYWYRQTLGQGPEFLTYFQNEAQLEKSRLLSDRFSAERPKGSFSTLEIQRTEQGDSAMYLCASSPSRRSNNEQFFGPGTRLTVL.

The CDR3 bases are TGTGCCAGCAGCTTAGAGTGGGCGGACACTGAAGCTTTCTTT. Translating gives CASSLEWADTEAFF. The chain carries TRBV5-6 and TRBJ1-1, with D hard to call. The germline CDR1 and CDR2 sequences are SGHDT and YYEEEE. The CDR3 loop spans 14 amino acids. Trimming shortened V by 2 bases and J by 3 bases, and 11 bases separated the two germline ends.

V gene TRBV28 combines with J gene TRBJ2-7; 8 nucleotides align to TRBD2. The CDR3 runs to 14 residues. In germline, CDR1 is MDHEN, CDR2 SYDVKM. Germline trimming cut 3 bases from V and 2 bases from J; bases unmatched to any gene: 3. The CDR3 sequence is CASSLVAGTYEQYF. Written as DNA, the CDR3 is TGTGCCAGCAGTTTGGTAGCGGGAACCTACGAGCAGTACTTC.

V gene TRBV4-1 combines with J gene TRBJ1-2; D remains ambiguous. This CDR3 has 15 residues. Deletions cut 3 bases from V and 0 bases from J, with 11 bases between. Germline CDR1 and CDR2: MGHRA and YSYEKL. The CDR3 nucleotides are TGCGCCAGCAGCCACGGCGCGACTGCTAACTATGGCTACACCTTC. Protein: CASSHGATANYGYTF.

This chain links TRBV2 with TRBJ1-4; 9 bases agree with TRBD1. The J segment lost 1 base and the V segment lost 10 bases, leaving 7 bases of the junction unmatched. The CDR3 extends over 15 amino acids. CDR1 is SNHLY, CDR2 FYNNEI, per germline. The CDR3 protein is CATTGGGRTNEKLFF. The DNA for the CDR3 is TGTGCCACCACAGGGGGCGGAAGAACTAATGAAAAACTGTTTTTT.

The rearrangement uses TRBV5-1 and TRBJ2-7, with a possible D match to TRBD2 (5 bases). V lost 2 bases and J lost 7, with 16 bases in between. The CDR3 runs 14 residues. The germline V gene has CDR1 SGHRS and CDR2 YFSETQ. The CDR3 loop is CASSFLGLNGEQYF. The CDR3 DNA reads TGCGCCAGCAGCTTCCTTGGACTCAATGGGGAGCAGTACTTC.

This chain uses TRBV5-1 with TRBJ2-5; the match to TRBD2 covers 9 bases. The closer fit of TRBJ2-7 to the DNA end suggests the J call may be wrong. Germline CDR1 SGHRS, CDR2 YFSETQ. The length of the CDR3 is 15 residues. This chain's CDR3 is CASSLVAGTSNEQYF. In nucleotides, the CDR3 is TGCGCCAGCAGCTTAGTTGCCGGGACTAGCAACGAGCAGTACTTC.

J is TRBJ2-7 and V is TRBV19; 14 bases fit TRBD2. The germline CDR1 and CDR2 sequences are LNHDA and SQIVND (reference sequence). J lost 2 bases, V lost 7 bases, and 7 bases had no gene match. The CDR3 sequence is 16 residues long. The CDR3 sequence: CASKGLAGGEPYEQYF. The DNA of the CDR3 is TGTGCCAGTAAAGGACTAGCGGGAGGTGAACCCTACGAGCAGTACTTC.

The rearrangement joins TRBV28 to TRBJ2-3; perhaps TRBD1 as D (5 bases). The ends were cut back, 2 bases at V and 8 bases at J, with 8 bases in the middle. CDR1 is MDHEN, CDR2 SYDVKM, per germline. The CDR3 is 12 amino acids. The CDR3 DNA reads TGTGCCAGCAGTTTAAATCAGGGTACGCAGTATTTT. Translated: CASSLNQGTQYF.

The genes are TRBV28 and TRBJ2-5; 7 bases fit TRBD2. Germline lookup yields CDR1 MDHEN and CDR2 SYDVKM. The CDR3 is 13 amino acids. V was pared by 7 bases and J by 4 bases, with 6 bases of the junction left unmatched. The CDR3 DNA sequence: TGTGCCAGCACCCATGGGGGGGGAGAGACCCAGTACTTC. It codes for CASTHGGGETQYF.

This chain uses TRBV27 with TRBJ1-1; D uncertain. The CDR3 has 14 amino acids. CDR1 MNHEY and CDR2 SMNVEV come from the germline V gene (reference sequence). V shed 6 bases and J shed 1 base, with 12 bases lying between them. The CDR3 loop is CASRFLGRNTEAFF. The DNA of the CDR3 is TGTGCCAGCAGATTTCTGGGCCGGAACACTGAAGCTTTCTTT.

This clone has only one observation. The J gene is TRBJ1-6, the V gene TRBV11-2, with D possibly being TRBD1 (5 bases). There are 12 residues in the CDR3. V was clipped by 5 bases and J by 12 bases, with 11 bases between them. Germline-derived CDR1 and CDR2 are SGHAT and FQNNGV. CDR3 sequence: CASSPRGRPLHF. The CDR3 DNA reads as TGTGCCAGCAGCCCGCGGGGCCGACCCCTCCACTTT.

This chain connects TRBV11-3 to TRBJ2-5; D might be TRBD2 (6 bases). Trimming left V 5 bases short and J 1 base short, with 11 bases between. The CDR3 spans 14 residues. Germline CDR1 is SGHNT and CDR2 is YENEEA. This CDR3 is CASSPGLSQETQYF. The CDR3 bases are TGTGCCAGCAGCCCTGGACTATCCCAAGAGACCCAGTACTTC.

The CDR3, as DNA: TGTGCCATCAGTGAGAGTCGAAAGGCCTACGAGCAGTACTTC. Its protein is CAISESRKAYEQYF. This chain uses TRBV10-3 with TRBJ2-7; D is unclear. The CDR3 runs to 14 residues. Germline V gene sequence: CDR1 ENHRY, CDR2 SYGVKD. Between the trimmed V and J ends, which lost 2 bases and 2 bases, there was a span of 10 bases.

The V gene is TRBV27, the J gene TRBJ2-7; 8 positions agree with TRBD1. Germline CDR1 is MNHEY and CDR2 is SMNVEV (reference sequence). J lost 2 bases, V lost 7 bases, and 10 bases had no gene match. This CDR3 is 15 amino acids long. The CDR3 bases are TGTGCCAGCAAAACCGGGACAGGAAAGACCTACGAGCAGTACTTC. Its translation is CASKTGTGKTYEQYF.

The chain is built from TRBV7-3 and TRBJ2-5; D is perhaps TRBD2 (5 bases). This CDR3 comprises 15 residues. The V end lost 6 bases, the J end lost 5 bases, and 19 bases lay between the germline ends. The germline gives CDR1 SGHTA, CDR2 FQGTGA. The CDR3 DNA is TGTGCCAGCAGGAAGCGGAAGACGGGCGGGGAGACCCAGTACTTC. This gives the protein CASRKRKTGGETQYF.

The chain carries TRBV6-4 and TRBJ2-3; 9 nucleotides match TRBD1. With V trimmed by 10 bases and J by 0 bases, 8 bases remained unmatched. Germline CDR1 is MRHNA and CDR2 is SNTAGT. The length of the CDR3 is 15 residues. CDR3 loop: CATHGGTGSTDTQYF. In DNA, the CDR3 is TGTGCCACCCACGGGGGGACAGGGAGCACAGATACGCAGTATTTT.

A note on this clone: The sample holds other DNA sequences that translate to the same CDR3. The chain employs TRBV7-9 and TRBJ1-5, with D hard to call. The CDR3 length is 13 residues. V was shortened by 5 bases and J by 3 bases, with 8 bases between the two germline ends. Germline V lookup: CDR1 SEHNR, CDR2 FQNEAQ (reference sequence). The CDR3 loop is CASSRGDNQPQHF. The CDR3 DNA reads TGTGCCAGCAGCCGTGGTGACAATCAGCCCCAGCATTTT.

The rearrangement uses TRBV9 and TRBJ2-6; D is unclear. Looked up from germline, CDR1 is SGDLS and CDR2 is YYNGEE. V was clipped by 6 bases and J by 4 bases, with 8 bases between them. The CDR3 has 13 residues. CDR3 nucleotides: TGTGCCAGCAAAGCACAGGGGGCCAACGTCCTGACTTTC. Its translation: CASKAQGANVLTF.

This chain uses TRBV25-1 with TRBJ2-3; D unclear. Between the trimmed V and J ends, which lost 4 bases and 0 bases, there was a span of 11 bases. The CDR3 is 15 amino acids. The germline CDR1 and CDR2 sequences are MGHDK and SYGVNS. The CDR3 is CASSVGSYSTDTQYF. The CDR3 DNA sequence: TGTGCCAGCAGTGTGGGTTCATATAGCACAGATACGCAGTATTTT.

The CDR3 DNA reads as TGTGCCAGCAGTTTATTCCGGGACAGGGGAAACACCATATATTTT. This codes for CASSLFRDRGNTIYF. The chain employs TRBV6-5 and TRBJ1-3; 8 bases are shared with TRBD1. V lost 4 bases, J lost 4 bases, and 6 bases stayed unmatched. This CDR3 has 15 residues. Germline-derived CDR1 and CDR2 are MNHEY and SVGAGI.

This sequence joins TRBV27 and TRBJ1-1; D unclear. Germline-derived CDR1 and CDR2 are MNHEY and SMNVEV (reference sequence). V dropped 8 bases and J dropped 0 bases, with 10 bases sitting between them. The CDR3 has 13 amino acids. CDR3 sequence reads: CASSRRLNTEAFF. The DNA of the CDR3 is TGTGCCAGCTCGCGCAGGCTGAACACTGAAGCTTTCTTT.